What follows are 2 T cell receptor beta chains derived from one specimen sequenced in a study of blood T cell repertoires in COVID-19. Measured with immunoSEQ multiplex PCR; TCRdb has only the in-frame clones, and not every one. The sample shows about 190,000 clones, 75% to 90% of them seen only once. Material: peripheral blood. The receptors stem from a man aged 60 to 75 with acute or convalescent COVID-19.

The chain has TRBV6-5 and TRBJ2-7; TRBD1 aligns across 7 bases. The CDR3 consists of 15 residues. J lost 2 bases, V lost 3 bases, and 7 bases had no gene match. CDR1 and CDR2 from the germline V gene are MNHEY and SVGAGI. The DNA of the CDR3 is TGTGCCAGCAGTTATTTGGGGACAGAGACCTACGAGCAGTACTTC. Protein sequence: CASSYLGTETYEQYF.

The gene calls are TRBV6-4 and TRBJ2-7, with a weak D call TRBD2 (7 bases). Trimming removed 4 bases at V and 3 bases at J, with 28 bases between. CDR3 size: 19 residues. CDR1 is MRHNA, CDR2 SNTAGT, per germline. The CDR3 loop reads CASSGGGQEGGLRIYEQYF. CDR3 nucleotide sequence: TGTGCCAGCAGTGGCGGGGGCCAAGAGGGAGGGTTGAGAATCTACGAGCAGTACTTC.